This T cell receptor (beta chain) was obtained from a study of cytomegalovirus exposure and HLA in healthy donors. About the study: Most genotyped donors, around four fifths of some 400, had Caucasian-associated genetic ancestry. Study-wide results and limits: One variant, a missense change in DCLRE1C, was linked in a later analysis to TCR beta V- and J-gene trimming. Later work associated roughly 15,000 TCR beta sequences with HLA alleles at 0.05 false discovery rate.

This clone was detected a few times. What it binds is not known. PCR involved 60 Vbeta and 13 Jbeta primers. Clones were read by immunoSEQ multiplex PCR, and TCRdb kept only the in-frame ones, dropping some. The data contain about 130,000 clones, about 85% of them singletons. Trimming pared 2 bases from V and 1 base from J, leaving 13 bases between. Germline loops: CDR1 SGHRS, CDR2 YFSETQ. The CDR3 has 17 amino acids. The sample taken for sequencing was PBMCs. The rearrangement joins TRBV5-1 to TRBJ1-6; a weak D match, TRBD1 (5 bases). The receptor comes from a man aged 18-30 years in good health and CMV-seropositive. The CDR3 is CASSLGDFGSYNSPLHF. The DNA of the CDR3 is TGCGCCAGCAGCTTAGGGGACTTTGGTTCCTATAATTCACCCCTCCACTTT. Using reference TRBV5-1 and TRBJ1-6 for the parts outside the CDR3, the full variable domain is KAGVTQTPRYLIKTRGQQVTLSCSPISGHRSVSWYQQTPGQGLQFLFEYFSETQRNKGNFPGRFSGRQFSNSRSEMNVSTLELGDSALYLCASSLGDFGSYNSPLHFGNGTRLTVT.